The present T cell receptor beta chain was sequenced within a study of blood T cell repertoires in COVID-19. Sequenced by immunoSEQ multiplex PCR; TCRdb stores in-frame clones only, minus some. The repertoire holds around 390,000 clones, with 87% as singletons. The germline gives CDR1 SGHAT, CDR2 FQNNGV. This CDR3 has 13 residues. V shed 7 bases and J shed 0 bases, with 4 bases lying between them. The source is a woman between 45 and 65 years old who had recovered from COVID-19. This sequence joins TRBV11-2 and TRBJ1-6, with D unresolved. The material sequenced was PBMCs or T cells enriched from blood (not recorded which). CDR3: CASTSSYNSPLHF. The CDR3 DNA follows: TGTGCCAGCACGAGCTCCTATAATTCACCCCTCCACTTT.